This T cell receptor beta chain was captured by sequencing in a study of cytomegalovirus exposure and HLA in healthy donors. Findings and limits, study-wide: In an earlier analysis, about 87% or about 30%: the productive usage of most TCR beta V segments.

Of note for this clone: Its antigen is unidentified.

Primers included in the PCR were 60 Vbeta and 13 Jbeta primers. Sequencing used immunoSEQ multiplex PCR; TCRdb keeps in-frame clones, though not all of them. This sample has 180,000 or so clones; 80% occur once, and the top ten carry about 1.4%. The CDR3 totals 15 residues. The V gene lost 3 bases and the J gene lost 2 bases, with 13 bases spanning the gap. Germline CDR1 is SGHAT and CDR2 is FQNNGV. The clonotype was recovered from a girl between 10 and 17 years old in good health and CMV-seropositive. The chain employs TRBV11-2 and TRBJ2-5; D is possibly TRBD1 (6 bases). The sequenced sample was PBMCs. CDR3 amino acids: CASSLGARWQETQYF. CDR3 bases: TGTGCCAGCAGCTTGGGGGCGCGGTGGCAAGAGACCCAGTACTTC. The whole variable domain, remainder taken from reference TRBV11-2 and TRBJ2-5, is EAGVAQSPRYKIIEKRQSVAFWCNPISGHATLYWYQQILGQGPKLLIQFQNNGVVDDSQLPKDRFSAERLKGVDSTLKIQPAKLEDSAVYLCASSLGARWQETQYFGPGTRLLVL.